This TCR beta chain appears in the sequencing data of a study of T-cell memory formation after mild COVID-19. For the study at large: The two donors had largely donor-specific TCR clusters.

The CDR3 loop spans 16 amino acids. The V end was cut by 3 bases, the J end by 8 bases, with 20 bases between. Amplification by 5'RACE using constant-segment primers produced TCR alpha and TCR beta cDNA libraries that carried sample barcodes and UMIs. One entry per CDR3 protein results from TCRdb running MiXCR on the 5' RACE reads. The sample consists of 160,000 or so distinct CDR3 sequences, roughly 28% of them appearing once. Overall study results and limits: The pre-infection memory compartment contained some responding clones, suggesting cross-reactive memory joined.

On this clonotype itself: Its target is not known.

This receptor was identified in an adult woman who had mild COVID-19 (a few samples of this study predate the infection). Cell type and time point are not known. The sample consisted of PBMCs or a T cell subset sorted from them (not recorded which). The V call is TRBV12-3 or TRBV12-4, the J call TRBJ2-1, with D maybe TRBD2 (5 bases). This CDR3 is CASSLGGGGGNDEQFF. The DNA for the CDR3 is TGTGCCAGCAGTTTGGGTGGTGGTGGAGGCAACGATGAGCAGTTCTTC.